This T cell receptor (beta chain) derives from a study of blood T cell repertoires in COVID-19. Study as a whole: The origin of the acute and convalescent COVID-19 samples was the United States, Italy and Spain. Nucleic acid was either cDNA or gDNA, and it came from T cells, B-cell-depleted T cells, or PBMCs.

Only one count was recorded for this clone. Per the study methods: Amplification with reference gene primers provided the estimates of nucleated cell counts. TCRdb's table, derived via immunoSEQ multiplex PCR, lists solely in-frame clones and lacks some. That table furnishes V, J and clone size, whereas the DNA furnished D and trimming. The profile covers 80,000 to 95,000 clones, with about nine tenths appearing a single time and about 3.3% taken by the ten largest. The TCR was taken from a woman aged 65 to 85 with acute or convalescent COVID-19. Sequences were obtained from peripheral blood.

The CDR3 here is CASFRQGNTEAFF. CDR3 in DNA: TGTGCCAGCTTTCGACAGGGTAACACTGAAGCTTTCTTT. The chain links TRBV2 to TRBJ1-1; 7 nucleotides agree with TRBD1. After removal of 8 bases from V and 2 bases from J, the junction contained 5 bases not matched to a gene. The CDR3 consists of 13 residues. From germline, CDR1 is SNHLY and CDR2 FYNNEI. Combining the CDR3 with reference TRBV2 and TRBJ1-1 gives the whole variable domain EPEVTQTPSHQVTQMGQEVILRCVPISNHLYFYWYRQILGQKVEFLVSFYNNEISEKSEIFDDQFSVERPDGSNFTLKIRSTKLEDSAMYFCASFRQGNTEAFFGQGTRLTVV.